The rows below give T cell receptor beta chains drawn from one sample of a study of cytomegalovirus exposure and HLA in healthy donors. Clones were read by immunoSEQ multiplex PCR, and TCRdb kept only the in-frame ones, dropping some. The data contain tens of thousands of clones, about 91% of them singletons. Material for sequencing was PBMCs. Receptors were obtained from a young man in good health and CMV-seronegative. Each CDR3 is given with its conserved first and last residue. D genes are given only for firm matches. Size is omitted from some rows. Given values are once, few, many or a class for expanded clones.

D: -
size: -
V: TRBV7-8
J: TRBJ1-1
DNA: TGTGCCAGCAGCTTAGCTTCGGGGGAAGCTTTCTTT
CDR3: CASSLASGEAFF

D: -
size: -
V: TRBV27
J: TRBJ2-7
DNA: TGTGCCAGCAGTTTAGGGGGGTTTGGCTACGAGCAGTACTTC
CDR3: CASSLGGFGYEQYF

D: -
size: -
V: TRBV4-3
J: TRBJ2-7
DNA: TGCGCCAGCAGCCAAGATTTATTCTACGAGCAGTACTTC
CDR3: CASSQDLFYEQYF

D: TRBD2
size: once
V: TRBV19
J: TRBJ2-7
DNA: TGTGCCAGTAGTATGACGGACATACGTGATCCGGGACTAGCGGGAGTATTTTACGAGCAGTACTTC
CDR3: CASSMTDIRDPGLAGVFYEQYF

D: TRBD2
size: -
V: TRBV27
J: TRBJ2-7
DNA: TGTGCCAGCAGTCCGGGACTAGCGGGAGTGCTAGCCTACGAGCAGTACTTC
CDR3: CASSPGLAGVLAYEQYF

D: TRBD2
size: -
V: TRBV6-1
J: TRBJ2-1
DNA: TGTGCCAGCAGGGGACTAGCGGGTGGTGGTGGTGAGCAGTTCTTC
CDR3: CASRGLAGGGGEQFF

D: -
size: -
V: TRBV21-1
J: TRBJ1-5
DNA: TGTGCCAGCAGCAAACAGGGTGGGACAAATCAGCCCCAGCATTTT
CDR3: CASSKQGGTNQPQHF

D: -
size: -
V: TRBV9
J: TRBJ2-2
DNA: TGTGCCAGCAGCGTAGTAGCCACCGGGGAGCTGTTTTTT
CDR3: CASSVVATGELFF

D: -
size: -
V: TRBV5-4
J: TRBJ2-7
DNA: TGTGCCAGCAGCTTGATGTCAGGGTCGTTCGAGCAGTACTTC
CDR3: CASSLMSGSFEQYF

D: -
size: -
V: TRBV9
J: TRBJ1-6
DNA: TGTGCCAGCAGCGTGGCCCTGGATTCACCCCTCCACTTT
CDR3: CASSVALDSPLHF

D: TRBD1
size: -
V: TRBV28
J: TRBJ2-7
DNA: TGTGCCAGCAGCCCTCCTGGGACAGTCTACGAGCAGTACTTC
CDR3: CASSPPGTVYEQYF

D: TRBD2
size: -
V: TRBV11-2
J: TRBJ2-5
DNA: TGTGCCAGCAGCTTTGGAACGGGACTAGCGAATCTTCAAGAGACCCAGTACTTC
CDR3: CASSFGTGLANLQETQYF

D: TRBD1
size: -
V: TRBV6-1
J: TRBJ2-7
DNA: TGTGCCAGCAATAGCCGGACAGGGGGGACCTACGAGCAGTACTTC
CDR3: CASNSRTGGTYEQYF

D: -
size: -
V: TRBV4-2
J: TRBJ1-3
DNA: TGTGCCAGCAGCCAAGATCCCTGGGGGGGGTCTTCCGGAAACACCATATATTTT
CDR3: CASSQDPWGGSSGNTIYF

D: TRBD1
size: -
V: TRBV4-1
J: TRBJ2-1
DNA: TGCGCCAGCAGCCAAGAAGGCAGGGGGATTTACAATGAGCAGTTCTTC
CDR3: CASSQEGRGIYNEQFF

D: TRBD1
size: -
V: TRBV30
J: TRBJ2-7
DNA: TGTGCCTGGAGGGGACAGGGGGCGTACTACGAGCAGTACTTC
CDR3: CAWRGQGAYYEQYF

D: -
size: -
V: TRBV20-1
J: TRBJ2-5
DNA: TGCAGTACCCGAAGGGGGGAGACCCAGTACTTC
CDR3: CSTRRGETQYF

D: TRBD2
size: -
V: TRBV19
J: TRBJ2-7
DNA: TGTGCCAGTAGTAGCGGCGGGGGGATCTCCTACGAGCAGTACTTC
CDR3: CASSSGGGISYEQYF

D: -
size: -
V: TRBV7-6
J: TRBJ2-7
DNA: TGTGCCAGCAGCTTAAATCACTACGAGCAGTACTTC
CDR3: CASSLNHYEQYF

D: -
size: -
V: TRBV7-6
J: TRBJ2-7
DNA: TGTGCCAGCAGCTTAGGTCGGACAGAGAGCTCCTACGAGCAGTACTTC
CDR3: CASSLGRTESSYEQYF

D: TRBD2
size: -
V: TRBV4-1
J: TRBJ2-1
DNA: TGCGCCAGCAGCACTAGCGGGATGTACAATGAGCAGTTCTTC
CDR3: CASSTSGMYNEQFF

D: TRBD1
size: -
V: TRBV2
J: TRBJ1-1
DNA: TGTGCCAGCAGTGATACAGGGGGAAAAACTGAAGCTTTCTTT
CDR3: CASSDTGGKTEAFF

D: TRBD1
size: -
V: TRBV6-1
J: TRBJ2-5
DNA: TGTGCCAGCGCCCGTCAACAGGGGGCCCAAGAGACCCAGTACTTC
CDR3: CASARQQGAQETQYF

D: -
size: -
V: TRBV27
J: TRBJ1-2
DNA: TGTGCCAGCAGTTTAGCGAGGAACTATGGCTACACCTTC
CDR3: CASSLARNYGYTF

D: -
size: -
V: TRBV5-1
J: TRBJ2-3
DNA: TGCGCCAGCAGCCTCGGACTGGGTTCGGATACGCAGTATTTT
CDR3: CASSLGLGSDTQYF

D: TRBD1
size: -
V: TRBV7-8
J: TRBJ1-3
DNA: TGTGCCAGCAGCTCATCGGGACAGTCTGGAAACACCATATATTTT
CDR3: CASSSSGQSGNTIYF